This T cell receptor (beta chain) was profiled in a study of T cell clusters in autoimmune cytopenias. Germline V lookup: CDR1 SGHDN, CDR2 FVKESK. The length of the CDR3 is 16 residues. Multiplex touch-down PCR amplified TRB using TRB-A and TRB-B pools in one tube. TCRdb reprocessed the multiplex PCR reads and stores each CDR3 protein as one record, lacking DNA. The sample table sets out 5,500 or so distinct CDR3 sequences. TRB amplification used roughly 250 ng of peripheral blood genomic DNA. By frequency, this clonotype registers medium-sized. These records were also assigned to another study, of T cell repertoires in aging, cancer and after chemotherapy. That source adds: Donors were grouped into six age bands spanning 30 or younger through 70 or older. Loss of evenness, beyond lost richness, contributed to age-related TCR diversity decline in cancer patients. Median generation probability rose over the chemotherapy interval in each cancer cohort, suggesting rebound thymic output.

The sample taken for sequencing was peripheral blood. This receptor was identified in a human donor in good health. The J gene is TRBJ2-5, the V gene TRBV14; without DNA, the TCRdb call of TRBD2 cannot be checked. The CDR3 loop reads CASSQQTSGAQETQYF.